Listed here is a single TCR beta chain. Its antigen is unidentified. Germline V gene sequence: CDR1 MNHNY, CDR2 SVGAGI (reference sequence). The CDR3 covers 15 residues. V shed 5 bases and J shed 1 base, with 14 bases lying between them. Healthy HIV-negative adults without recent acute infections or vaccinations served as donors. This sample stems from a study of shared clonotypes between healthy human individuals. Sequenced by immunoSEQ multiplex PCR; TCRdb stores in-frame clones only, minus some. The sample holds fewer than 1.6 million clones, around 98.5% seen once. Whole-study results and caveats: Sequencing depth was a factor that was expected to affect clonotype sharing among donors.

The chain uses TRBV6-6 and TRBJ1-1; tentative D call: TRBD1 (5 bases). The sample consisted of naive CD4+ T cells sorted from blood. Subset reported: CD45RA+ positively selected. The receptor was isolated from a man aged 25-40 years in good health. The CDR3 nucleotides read TGTGCCAGCAGTGCGCAGGGAACCGGGAACACTGAAGCTTTCTTT. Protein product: CASSAQGTGNTEAFF.